Presented here are 9 T cell receptor beta chains from one specimen sequenced in a study of shared clonotypes between healthy human individuals. Using immunoSEQ multiplex PCR, the repertoire was profiled, and TCRdb retains in-frame clones only, with some absent. The repertoire holds 550,000 to 850,000 clones, with about 74% as singletons. The sequenced material came from memory CD4+ T cells sorted from blood. Subset given: CD45RA-negative fraction. All receptors derive from a woman under 40 in good health.

The V gene is TRBV6-6, the J gene TRBJ2-2; TRBD2 aligns across 7 bases. The V and J ends lost 6 bases and 5 bases, in that order; junction bases with no gene match: 9. Germline V CDR1 and CDR2: MNHNY, SVGAGI (reference sequence). There are 15 residues in the CDR3. CDR3 in DNA: TGTGCCAGCAGCCCGGCGGGAGTATGGACCGGGGAGCTGTTTTTT. It codes for CASSPAGVWTGELFF.

CDR3 in DNA: TGTGCCAGCAGCTTAGGGGGGGCTTCCTACAATGAGCAGTTCTTC. This encodes CASSLGGASYNEQFF. The rearrangement uses TRBV7-2 and TRBJ2-1; D is tentatively TRBD1 or TRBD2 (6 bases each). Trimming cost V 1 base and J 1 base, with 8 bases left between them. The CDR3 runs 15 residues. The germline gives CDR1 SGHTA, CDR2 FQGNSA.

The chain combines TRBV27 with TRBJ2-1; the D is unclear. The CDR3 length is 20 residues. Germline lookup yields CDR1 MNHEY and CDR2 SMNVEV (reference sequence). V dropped 8 bases and J dropped 2 bases, with 31 bases sitting between them. The CDR3 DNA reads TGTGCCAGCGAGTCAACCTACCGCCCCGTCACCGCTACTGCCTACAATGAGCAGTTCTTC. It codes for CASESTYRPVTATAYNEQFF.

J is TRBJ1-2 and V is TRBV6-1; D ambiguous. Germline lookup yields CDR1 MNHNS and CDR2 SASEGT. V was pared by 3 bases and J by 5 bases, with 10 bases between. There are 13 residues in the CDR3. This CDR3 is CASSEDVKYGYTF. The CDR3 region has the DNA TGTGCCAGCAGTGAGGACGTTAAATATGGCTACACCTTC.

The J gene is TRBJ1-6, the V gene TRBV6-5; 7 bases match TRBD1. CDR1 and CDR2 (germline): MNHEY, SVGAGI. The CDR3 has 14 residues. J gave up 4 bases and V 7 bases, and 4 bases lay outside the gene matches. CDR3 nucleotide sequence: TGTGCCAGCAAGGGACAGAGTTATAATTCACCCCTCCACTTT. Its translation: CASKGQSYNSPLHF.

The genes are TRBV5-6 and TRBJ2-5, with D perhaps TRBD1 (5 bases). The CDR3 covers 15 residues. Germline lookup yields CDR1 SGHDT and CDR2 YYEEEE. V lost 3 bases and J lost 2, with 14 bases in between. The CDR3 coding sequence is TGTGCCAGCAGCTCCATCCGGGCAGGGCAAGAGACCCAGTACTTC. Protein: CASSSIRAGQETQYF.

This clone was seen only once. The J gene is TRBJ1-1, the V gene TRBV19; possible D gene TRBD1, 5 bases. Germline V gives CDR1 LNHDA, CDR2 SQIVND (reference sequence). The CDR3 is made up of 14 amino acids. With 11 bases removed from V and 2 bases from J, the gap between germline ends came to 18 bases. CDR3 loop: CACSLGQGNTEAFF. The CDR3 DNA sequence: TGTGCCTGCAGTCTTGGGCAGGGCAACACTGAAGCTTTCTTT.

This rearrangement joins TRBV18 to TRBJ2-3; D gene unclear. CDR1 and CDR2 from the germline V gene are KGHSH and LQKENI. Trimming took off 4 bases at V and 6 bases at J, with 14 bases between the two ends. There are 14 residues in the CDR3. DNA for the CDR3: TGTGCCAGCTCACAAGACATGCTAAGCGATACGCAGTATTTT. Protein product: CASSQDMLSDTQYF.

The chain links TRBV7-9 to TRBJ1-3, with D unresolved. The CDR3 has 12 residues. The V gene lost 0 bases and the J gene lost 8 bases, with 5 bases spanning the gap. Germline assignment: CDR1 SEHNR and CDR2 FQNEAQ (reference sequence). DNA for the CDR3: TGTGCCAGCAGCTTAGCCGGCTACACCATATATTTT. Translating it yields CASSLAGYTIYF.